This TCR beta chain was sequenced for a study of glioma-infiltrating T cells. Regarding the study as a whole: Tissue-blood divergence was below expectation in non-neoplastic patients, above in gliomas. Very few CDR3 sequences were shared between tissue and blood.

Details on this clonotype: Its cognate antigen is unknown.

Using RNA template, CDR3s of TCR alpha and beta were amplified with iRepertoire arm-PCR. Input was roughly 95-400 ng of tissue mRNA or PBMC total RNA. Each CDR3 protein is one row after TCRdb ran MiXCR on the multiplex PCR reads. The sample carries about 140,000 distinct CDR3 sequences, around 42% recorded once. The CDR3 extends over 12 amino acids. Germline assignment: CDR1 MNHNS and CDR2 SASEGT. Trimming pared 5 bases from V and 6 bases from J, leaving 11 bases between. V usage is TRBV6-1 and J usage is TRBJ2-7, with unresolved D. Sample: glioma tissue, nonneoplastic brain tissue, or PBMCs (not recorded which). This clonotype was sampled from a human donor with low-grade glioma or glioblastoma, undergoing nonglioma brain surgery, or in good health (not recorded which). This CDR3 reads CASSSTRGEQYF. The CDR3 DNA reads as TGTGCCAGCAGTTCCACGAGAGGCGAGCAGTACTTC.